Each of the 2 T cell receptor beta chains below was sequenced from the same sample in a study of blood T cell repertoires in COVID-19. TCRdb's copy holds only in-frame clones and misses some; the assay was immunoSEQ multiplex PCR. The sample gives about 120,000 clones, approximately 90% of which show up once; roughly 1.9% is in the top ten. Input material: peripheral blood. All receptors come from a human donor with active COVID-19. The donor label of this sample is uncertain.

Turning to this clone: The sample carries other DNA sequences with the same CDR3. This chain joins TRBV5-1 and TRBJ2-3; weak D call: TRBD2 (6 bases). Trimming shortened V by 2 bases and J by 5 bases, and 12 bases separated the two germline ends. Germline CDR1 SGHRS, CDR2 YFSETQ. The CDR3 loop spans 14 amino acids. The CDR3 DNA reads TGCGCCAGCAGCTTAGGGAGGTCAGGAGATACGCAGTATTTT. Translation gives CASSLGRSGDTQYF.

This clone has at least ten counts. The V gene is TRBV7-9, the J gene TRBJ1-2, with a tentative D call TRBD1 (6 bases). The germline V gene has CDR1 SEHNR and CDR2 FQNEAQ (reference sequence). This CDR3 has 13 amino acids. The V gene lost 6 bases and the J gene lost 2 bases, with 10 bases spanning the gap. CDR3 residues: CASRDSLNYGYTF. The CDR3, as DNA: TGTGCCAGCAGGGACAGTCTCAACTATGGCTACACCTTC.